Below, 24 T cell receptor beta chains from the same sample are listed, as sequenced in a study of healthy donors' naive CD4 and CD8 T cells. A linear amplification protocol produced the TCR libraries from about 0.45 ug of total RNA. From the reads, TCRdb called clonotypes with MiXCR, one entry per CDR3 protein. The data contain around 200,000 distinct CDR3 sequences, 65% to 75% of them singletons. The sequencing input was naive CD4+ and CD8+ T cells sorted from blood, pooled from several donors. The receptors were sampled from a pool of human donors in good health; the sample pools cells from several healthy donors.

J is TRBJ1-3 and V is TRBV29-1, with D unclear. The germline CDR1 and CDR2 sequences are SQVTM and ANQGSEA. This CDR3 comprises 12 residues. Trimming shortened V by 4 bases and J by 9 bases, and 13 bases separated the two germline ends. The CDR3 sequence is CSVGTAAGTIYF. DNA of the CDR3: TGCAGCGTTGGGACCGCCGCGGGCACCATATATTTT.

The chain recombines TRBV29-1 with TRBJ2-7; TRBD1 might be the D (5 bases). The CDR3 consists of 12 residues. Germline V CDR1 and CDR2: SQVTM, ANQGSEA. Trimming removed 4 bases at V and 3 bases at J, with 10 bases between. The CDR3 spells CSVGRGGYEQYF. CDR3 DNA sequence: TGCAGCGTTGGAAGGGGCGGCTACGAGCAGTACTTC.

The V gene is TRBV5-6, the J gene TRBJ2-7; D possibly corresponds to TRBD1 (5 bases). Germline loops: CDR1 SGHDT, CDR2 YYEEEE. There are 14 residues in the CDR3. V was pared by 5 bases and J by 3 bases, with 15 bases between. CDR3 in amino acids: CASSRQGVDYEQYF. CDR3 nucleotide sequence: TGTGCCAGCAGTCGTCAGGGTGTGGACTACGAGCAGTACTTC.

This chain joins TRBV11-1 and TRBJ2-7, with D possibly called TRBD1 or TRBD2 (5 bases each). Germline V gives CDR1 SGHAT, CDR2 FQDESV (reference sequence). This CDR3 spans 15 amino acids. V was shortened by 5 bases and J by 3 bases, with 17 bases between the two germline ends. The CDR3 loop reads CASSHARGRIYEQYF. CDR3 bases: TGTGCCAGCAGCCACGCCCGGGGACGGATCTACGAGCAGTACTTC.

The chain links TRBV2 to TRBJ2-4, with D perhaps TRBD1 (6 bases). In germline, CDR1 is SNHLY, CDR2 FYNNEI. This CDR3 region has 12 residues. The ends were cut back, 4 bases at V and 8 bases at J, with 9 bases in the middle. The CDR3 coding sequence is TGTGCCAGCAGTGGAGGGGGTGACATTCAGTACTTC. It encodes CASSGGGDIQYF.

V and J are TRBV29-1 and TRBJ1-3; TRBD1 might be the D (6 bases). Germline V gene sequence: CDR1 SQVTM, CDR2 ANQGSEA. CDR3 size: 16 residues. Trimming pared 4 bases from V and 0 bases from J, leaving 16 bases between. As DNA, the CDR3 is TGCAGCGTTGCGATGGCGGGGGCGACCTCTGGAAACACCATATATTTT. It codes for CSVAMAGATSGNTIYF. The full variable domain, in which reference TRBV29-1 and TRBJ1-3 provide the parts outside the CDR3, is SAVISQKPSRDICQRGTSLTIQCQVDSQVTMMFWYRQQPGQSLTLIATANQGSEATYESGFVIDKFPISRPNLTFSTLTVSNMSPEDSSIYLCSVAMAGATSGNTIYFGEGSWLTVV.

V gene TRBV29-1 combines with J gene TRBJ2-5; the D is unclear. V was clipped by 7 bases and J by 4 bases, with 10 bases between them. The germline V gene encodes CDR1 SQVTM and CDR2 ANQGSEA. The CDR3 length is 11 residues. The CDR3 DNA reads as TGCAGCGGTACGAGTCCAGAGACCCAGTACTTC. Translation gives CSGTSPETQYF.

The chain carries TRBV11-2 and TRBJ1-2; D gene ambiguous. The germline V gene encodes CDR1 SGHAT and CDR2 FQNNGV. V gave up 3 bases and J gave up 0 bases, with 11 bases separating them. The CDR3 runs 15 residues. The CDR3 protein is CASSFNPGPNYGYTF. The CDR3 nucleotides read TGTGCCAGCAGCTTTAATCCCGGCCCTAACTATGGCTACACCTTC. The full variable domain, rest sourced from reference TRBV11-2 and TRBJ1-2, is EAGVAQSPRYKIIEKRQSVAFWCNPISGHATLYWYQQILGQGPKLLIQFQNNGVVDDSQLPKDRFSAERLKGVDSTLKIQPAKLEDSAVYLCASSFNPGPNYGYTFGSGTRLTVV.

This chain connects TRBV19 to TRBJ1-5; TRBD1 matches 9 bases. Germline V lookup: CDR1 LNHDA, CDR2 SQIVND (reference sequence). V lost 3 bases, J lost 0 bases, and 3 bases stayed unmatched. The CDR3 has 16 residues. As DNA, the CDR3 is TGTGCCAGTAGTATTTGGACAGGGGATAGCAATCAGCCCCAGCATTTT. Translated, it gives CASSIWTGDSNQPQHF.

Comments on this clonotype: Germline and junction disagree at one end, which may indicate a read error. This rearrangement joins TRBV10-2 to TRBJ2-3; possible D gene TRBD2, 6 bases. From germline, CDR1 is WSHSY and CDR2 SAAADI. The CDR3 totals 15 residues. The CDR3 DNA follows: TGTGCCAGCACCCAGCCTAGCGAAGGCACAGATACGCAGTATTTT. It codes for CASTQPSEGTDTQYF.

Only a few counts were recorded for this clonotype. The rearrangement joins TRBV19 to TRBJ2-1; TRBD2 matches 13 bases. This CDR3 has 14 residues. The germline V gene has CDR1 LNHDA and CDR2 SQIVND (reference sequence). The trim removed 9 bases at V and 4 bases at J, leaving 3 bases unmatched. The CDR3 nucleotides are TGTGCCAGCGGACTAGCGGGAGTTTACAATGAGCAGTTCTTC. Translation gives CASGLAGVYNEQFF.

This clonotype was seen a few times. The chain links TRBV6-1 to TRBJ2-7; a weak D match, TRBD2 (5 bases). V dropped 10 bases and J dropped 3 bases, with 13 bases sitting between them. Germline values: CDR1 MNHNS, CDR2 SASEGT. This CDR3 has 12 residues. CDR3 loop: CATRPGGYEQYF. DNA for the CDR3: TGTGCCACCAGACCTGGAGGCTACGAGCAGTACTTC.

V gene TRBV6-1 combines with J gene TRBJ2-3; 8 bases line up with TRBD2. Germline-derived CDR1 and CDR2 are MNHNS and SASEGT. The CDR3 loop spans 14 amino acids. Losses at the gene ends were 8 bases for V and 2 bases for J; bases not matched to a gene: 6. The chain's CDR3 is CASGLAGFTDTQYF. CDR3 nucleotide sequence: TGTGCCAGCGGTCTAGCGGGTTTCACAGATACGCAGTATTTT.

There are a few counts of this clonotype. The chain links TRBV29-1 to TRBJ2-7, with a weak D call TRBD2 (5 bases). V was pared by 6 bases and J by 3 bases, with 9 bases between. Germline assignment: CDR1 SQVTM and CDR2 ANQGSEA. The CDR3 consists of 11 residues. The CDR3 spells CSVAVGYEQYF. CDR3 coding DNA: TGCAGCGTAGCGGTGGGCTACGAGCAGTACTTC.

The chain joins TRBV19 to TRBJ1-5; D is uncertain. Trimming shortened V by 6 bases and J by 0 bases, and 12 bases separated the two germline ends. Looked up from germline, CDR1 is LNHDA and CDR2 is SQIVND (reference sequence). There are 15 residues in the CDR3. The CDR3 DNA follows: TGTGCCAGTAGGCTAAGACTCGATAGCAATCAGCCCCAGCATTTT. The encoded protein is CASRLRLDSNQPQHF.

The chain couples TRBV6-5 to TRBJ1-2; 7 bases are a match to TRBD1. The CDR3 is made up of 13 amino acids. Germline trimming cut 6 bases from V and 2 bases from J; bases unmatched to any gene: 3. CDR1 MNHEY and CDR2 SVGAGI come from the germline V gene. CDR3 DNA sequence: TGTGCCAGCAGAGCGACAGGGAACTATGGCTACACCTTC. Translated: CASRATGNYGYTF.

J is TRBJ2-1 and V is TRBV5-1, with D tentatively TRBD1 (5 bases). Germline V gene sequence: CDR1 SGHRS, CDR2 YFSETQ. This CDR3 has 16 residues. V was shortened by 4 bases and J by 0 bases, with 14 bases between the two germline ends. This chain's CDR3 is CASSLGAVSSYNEQFF. The CDR3 DNA reads TGCGCCAGCAGCCTAGGGGCGGTGAGCTCCTACAATGAGCAGTTCTTC.

This chain uses TRBV6-1 with TRBJ1-2; D might be TRBD1 (5 bases). Germline V gives CDR1 MNHNS, CDR2 SASEGT. V lost 6 bases and J lost 1, with 9 bases in between. This CDR3 has 13 amino acids. The CDR3 protein is CASRTTVNYGYTF. CDR3 DNA sequence: TGTGCCAGCAGAACGACAGTTAACTATGGCTACACCTTC.

This clonotype showed up just a few times. This sequence joins TRBV19 and TRBJ2-2; the D is unclear. The CDR3 sequence is 12 residues long. Germline V gene data show CDR1 as LNHDA and CDR2 as SQIVND (reference sequence). Trimming shortened V by 6 bases and J by 5 bases, and 7 bases separated the two germline ends. CDR3 sequence reads: CASSIRTGELFF. The CDR3 bases are TGTGCCAGTAGCATTAGGACCGGGGAGCTGTTTTTT. The full variable domain, in which reference TRBV19 and TRBJ2-2 provide the parts outside the CDR3, is DGGITQSPKYLFRKEGQNVTLSCEQNLNHDAMYWYRQDPGQGLRLIYYSQIVNDFQKGDIAEGYSVSREKKESFPLTVTSAQKNPTAFYLCASSIRTGELFFGEGSRLTVL.

The CDR3 region is CSVKGRHTDTQYF. The CDR3 DNA follows: TGCAGCGTTAAGGGACGCCACACAGATACGCAGTATTTT. The chain recombines TRBV29-1 with TRBJ2-3, with D possibly being TRBD1 or TRBD2 (5 bases each). Trimming stripped 5 bases from V and 2 bases from J, with 11 bases between. Germline CDR1 and CDR2: SQVTM and ANQGSEA. The CDR3 is 13 amino acids.

In nucleotides, the CDR3 is TGTGCCAGCAGCCGTCCGAGACTAGCGCTGGGCGAGCAGTACTTC. Residues: CASSRPRLALGEQYF. The genes are TRBV11-1 and TRBJ2-7, with 8 positions matching TRBD2. The CDR3 covers 15 residues. J was trimmed by 6 bases and V by 5 bases; bases with no gene match: 12. Germline CDR1 and CDR2: SGHAT and FQDESV (reference sequence).

The chain combines TRBV7-9 with TRBJ1-2; 8 bases map to TRBD1. Trimming at V came to 8 bases and at J to 8 bases, leaving 13 bases not matched to a gene. This CDR3 contains 14 residues. The V gene's germline CDR1 is SEHNR and CDR2 FQNEAQ (reference sequence). CDR3 DNA sequence: TGTGCCAGCCTCGAGACAGGGGCTTTCTTCGGCTACACCTTC. Protein sequence: CASLETGAFFGYTF.

This sequence joins TRBV27 and TRBJ1-6; D gene uncertain. The germline V and J ends were trimmed by 3 bases and 7 bases, with 7 bases remaining between them. CDR1 is MNHEY, CDR2 SMNVEV, per germline (reference sequence). The CDR3 extends over 13 amino acids. CDR3 sequence: CASSFQENSPLHF. In DNA form, the CDR3 reads TGTGCCAGCAGTTTTCAGGAGAATTCACCCCTCCACTTT.

This clonotype has more than one count but fewer than ten. The chain links TRBV6-5 to TRBJ1-2, with D perhaps matching TRBD1 (5 bases). V was shortened by 0 bases and J by 6 bases, with 20 bases between the two germline ends. Germline V gives CDR1 MNHEY, CDR2 SVGAGI. The CDR3 has 17 residues. CDR3 sequence reads: CASSYSAQVSGKDGYTF. The CDR3 DNA reads as TGTGCCAGCAGTTACTCGGCGCAGGTATCAGGGAAGGATGGCTACACCTTC.